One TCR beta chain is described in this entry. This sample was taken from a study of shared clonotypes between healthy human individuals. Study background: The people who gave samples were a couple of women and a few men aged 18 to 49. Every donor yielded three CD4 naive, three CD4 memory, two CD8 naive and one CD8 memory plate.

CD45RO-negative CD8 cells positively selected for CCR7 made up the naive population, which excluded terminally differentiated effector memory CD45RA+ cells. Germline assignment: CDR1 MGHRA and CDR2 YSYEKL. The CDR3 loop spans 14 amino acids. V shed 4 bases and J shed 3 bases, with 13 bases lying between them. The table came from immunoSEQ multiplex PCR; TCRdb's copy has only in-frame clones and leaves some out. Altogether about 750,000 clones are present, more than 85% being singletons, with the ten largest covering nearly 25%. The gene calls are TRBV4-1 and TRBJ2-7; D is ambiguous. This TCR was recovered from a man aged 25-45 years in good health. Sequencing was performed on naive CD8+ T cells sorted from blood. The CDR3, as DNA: TGCGCCAGCAGCCCCCAAGGAACAGACTACGAGCAGTACTTC. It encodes CASSPQGTDYEQYF.